A selection of T cell receptor beta chains follows, all from one sample in a study of vaccination and CD4 T cells after COVID-19. For these receptors, no antigen is known. In TCRdb, the PCR reads were re-called with MiXCR into one record per CDR3 protein. The table lists roughly 20,000 distinct CDR3 sequences, under 70% of them singletons. What was sequenced was CD4+ T cells from blood, cultured in vitro. Receptors were obtained from a human donor who had recovered from COVID-19. Each CDR3 is given with its conserved first and last residue. D genes are given only for firm matches. Size values are once, few and many counts, or a class for expanded clones, and some rows have none.

V,D,size,J,DNA,CDR3
TRBV11-2,TRBD1,.,TRBJ2-2,TGTGCCAGCAGCTCCAGGGACAGGGTCCGCGGGGAGCTGTTTTTT,CASSSRDRVRGELFF
TRBV7-2,.,.,TRBJ2-3,TGTGCCAGCAGCTTAGTGGGGGGTGGCACAGATACGCAGTATTTT,CASSLVGGGTDTQYF
TRBV4-1,.,.,TRBJ2-7,TGCGCCAGCAGTTCCGAGGGGGACGGCGAGCAGTACTTC,CASSSEGDGEQYF
TRBV28,.,.,TRBJ1-4,TGTGCCAGCAGTCCGCAGGGAGGGAAACTGTTTTTT,CASSPQGGKLFF
TRBV20-1,TRBD1,.,TRBJ1-2,TGCAGTGTTTCCTCAGGGGGCGGTTATGGCTACACCTTC,CSVSSGGGYGYTF
TRBV7-4,.,.,TRBJ1-1,TGTGCCAGCACCTTACAGGCCTCCCCGCTAGACCTCCTTATGAACACTGAAGCTTTCTTT,CASTLQASPLDLLMNTEAFF
TRBV5-1,TRBD1,.,TRBJ1-5,TGCGCCAGCAGCTTGGGGACAGGGGGCCATCAGCCCCAGCATTTT,CASSLGTGGHQPQHF
TRBV7-2,TRBD1,.,TRBJ1-6,TGTGCCAGCAGCTTAGCGTCGGCGGGACAGGGCAGTTCACCCCTCCACTTT,CASSLASAGQGSSPLHF
TRBV10-3,.,.,TRBJ1-2,TGTGCCATCACTGGGCAGGTCGGCTATGGCTACACCTTC,CAITGQVGYGYTF
TRBV19,.,few,TRBJ1-1,TGTGCCAGTAGTATGGGCGACAGAGAGAACACTGAAGCTTTCTTT,CASSMGDRENTEAFF
TRBV19,.,.,TRBJ1-2,TGTGCCAGTAGGATTGCACAGGGTACGGACTATGGCTACACCTTC,CASRIAQGTDYGYTF
TRBV2,.,.,TRBJ1-1,TGTGCCAGCAGTGACCCCACCTTTACCCCGGGGACCCAGACGAACACTGAAGCTTTCTTT,CASSDPTFTPGTQTNTEAFF
TRBV15,.,.,TRBJ2-3,TGTGCCACCAGCAGAGATCTTTCCCTCACAGATACGCAGTATTTT,CATSRDLSLTDTQYF
TRBV19,.,.,TRBJ2-3,TGTGCCAGTAGTCTTTACCCCAGCGGCACAGATACGCAGTATTTT,CASSLYPSGTDTQYF
TRBV6-2/TRBV6-3,.,.,TRBJ1-1,TGTGCCAGCAGTACCACAGAGATCACTGAAGCTTTCTTT,CASSTTEITEAFF
TRBV30,TRBD2,few,TRBJ2-3,TGTGCCTGGAGTGTAGGGTTAGCGGGAGGGGCTAGCACAGATACGCAGTATTTT,CAWSVGLAGGASTDTQYF
TRBV7-9,TRBD1,.,TRBJ1-2,TGTGCCAGCAGCTTGGCTGGGACAGGGTTTTATGGCTACACCTTC,CASSLAGTGFYGYTF
TRBV20-1,.,.,TRBJ2-7,TGCAGTGCTATGGATGCCAGGGTCTACGAGCAGTACTTC,CSAMDARVYEQYF
TRBV7-2,.,.,TRBJ1-2,TGTGCCAGCAGCTTAGAAGCGTATGGCTACACCTTC,CASSLEAYGYTF
TRBV19,.,.,TRBJ1-2,TGTGCCAGTAGTATCGCGGCTACAATCTATGGCTACACCTTC,CASSIAATIYGYTF
TRBV18,.,.,TRBJ1-5,TGTGCCAGCTCACCACGGGGGAGGGACTTCAATCAGCCCCAGCATTTT,CASSPRGRDFNQPQHF
TRBV4-2,TRBD1,.,TRBJ1-2,TGTGCCAGCAGCCAAGAGAGGACAGGCCCTAACTATGGCTACACCTTC,CASSQERTGPNYGYTF
TRBV20-1,.,few,TRBJ1-2,TGCAGTGCTAGCCGGGGAGCCTATGGCTACACCTTC,CSASRGAYGYTF
TRBV6-2/TRBV6-3,.,.,TRBJ2-3,TGTGCCAGCAGTTACTCGCTGCCGGGGCCCACAGATACGCAGTATTTT,CASSYSLPGPTDTQYF
TRBV6-1,.,.,TRBJ1-2,TGTGCCAGCAGGGGGGTTAGCGGCTATGGCTACACCTTC,CASRGVSGYGYTF
TRBV20-1,.,.,TRBJ2-1,TGCAGTGCTACGGGGGATCCTATAATCGGGGATGAGCAGTTCTTC,CSATGDPIIGDEQFF
TRBV20-1,.,few,TRBJ2-2,TGCAGTGCTAGAGAGATAGGAGGGGGGGAGCTGTTTTTT,CSAREIGGGELFF
TRBV20-1,TRBD1,few,TRBJ1-1,TGCAGTGCTAGGATAACAGGGGGCACTGAAGCTTTCTTT,CSARITGGTEAFF
TRBV27,.,.,TRBJ2-1,TGTGCCAGCAAAATATACAATGAGCAGTTCTTC,CASKIYNEQFF
TRBV7-3,.,few,TRBJ2-2,TGTGCCAGCAGGCGACTACCCGACACCGGGGAGCTGTTTTTT,CASRRLPDTGELFF
TRBV11-2,.,.,TRBJ2-7,TGTGCCAGCAGTACTAGCATAGGGGCATACGAGCAGTACTTC,CASSTSIGAYEQYF
TRBV6-1,.,.,TRBJ2-7,TGTGCCAGCAGTCCGACTAGGGGGGACTACGAGCAGTACTTC,CASSPTRGDYEQYF
TRBV6-1,.,.,TRBJ1-2,TGTGCCAGCAGCCCAACGGCAGATTTGTATGGCTACACCTTC,CASSPTADLYGYTF
TRBV14,TRBD2,.,TRBJ2-2,TGTGCCAGCAGCCCCCGAGCGGGGGCAAACACCGGGGAGCTGTTTTTT,CASSPRAGANTGELFF
TRBV10-1,TRBD2,.,TRBJ2-1,TGCGCCAGCAGTGAGGGGCTAGCGGGAGGGGGCTCCTACAATGAGCAGTTCTTC,CASSEGLAGGGSYNEQFF
TRBV6-5,.,.,TRBJ1-6,TGTGCCAGCAGTTATGGGGCACAGCCCGGACCCCTCCACTTT,CASSYGAQPGPLHF
TRBV7-2,.,.,TRBJ2-1,TGTGCCAGCAGCTCCTACAGGGATAATGAGCAGTTCTTC,CASSSYRDNEQFF
TRBV14,.,.,TRBJ1-6,TGTGCCAGCAGCCCAGATCCGAGGGCTTCACCCCTCCACTTT,CASSPDPRASPLHF
TRBV2,TRBD2,once,TRBJ2-3,TGTGCCAGCAGTCCCCCTAGCGGGGGGGCTACAGATACGCAGTATTTT,CASSPPSGGATDTQYF
TRBV6-1,.,.,TRBJ2-5,TGTGCCAGCGGTCGGGGACGTAAAGAGACCCAGTACTTC,CASGRGRKETQYF
TRBV7-2,TRBD1,.,TRBJ2-7,TGTGCCAGCAGCTGGGCACCGGGACAGGGCTACGAGCAGTACTTC,CASSWAPGQGYEQYF
TRBV19,.,.,TRBJ1-5,TGTGCCAGTAGTAGGACGGCGCTAGGGAGCAATCAGCCCCAGCATTTT,CASSRTALGSNQPQHF
TRBV6-1,.,.,TRBJ2-7,TGTGCCATCGCACAGAACTACGAGCAGTACTTC,CAIAQNYEQYF
TRBV10-3,TRBD1,.,TRBJ2-7,TGTGCCATAGGTGACAGGGACACCTACGAGCAGTACTTC,CAIGDRDTYEQYF
TRBV28,.,.,TRBJ1-1,TGTGCCAGCTGGGGCCGGACGGTGAACACTGAAGCTTTCTTT,CASWGRTVNTEAFF
TRBV20-1,.,.,TRBJ1-6,TGCAGTGCTAGAGATTCGGGGGACATCACGGTCCACTTT,CSARDSGDITVHF
TRBV10-1,TRBD2,once,TRBJ2-1,TGCGCCACCTGCAAGCGGGATTCCGTAGACAATGAGCAGTTCTTC,CATCKRDSVDNEQFF
TRBV7-2,TRBD1,.,TRBJ1-5,TGTGCCAGCAGCTTGACAGGGCCCAATCAGCCCCAGCATTTT,CASSLTGPNQPQHF
TRBV7-9,.,.,TRBJ2-7,TGTGCCAGCAGCTTAGAGGAGAGTACAAGGGTAGGCGCGAGGACCTACGAGCAGTACTTC,CASSLEESTRVGARTYEQYF
TRBV10-3,.,.,TRBJ2-1,TGTGCCATCAGTGAGACGACCCGGAATGAGCAGTTCTTC,CAISETTRNEQFF
TRBV20-1,TRBD2,.,TRBJ2-7,TGCAGTGCTAGATCTCCTAGCGGTTACGAGCAGTACTTC,CSARSPSGYEQYF
TRBV6-1,.,.,TRBJ1-1,TGTGCCAGCAGTGGGGGACTGGCTGAAGCTTTCTTT,CASSGGLAEAFF
TRBV7-3,.,few,TRBJ2-6,TGTGCCAGCTCCCCACCCGGGGCCAACGTCCTGACTTTC,CASSPPGANVLTF
TRBV27,TRBD2,.,TRBJ2-6,TGTGCCAGCAGTTTTAGTCCGTGGGCTAGCGGGAGGGCCAGGAGTGGGGCCAACGTCCTGACTTTC,CASSFSPWASGRARSGANVLTF
TRBV6-1,.,few,TRBJ1-6,TGTGCCAGCAGCCTAAGCCTCTCTGGGGGGAATTCACCCCTCCACTTT,CASSLSLSGGNSPLHF
TRBV7-2,.,.,TRBJ2-1,TGTGCCAGCAGCTTAATCTTGCGTACGAATGAGCAGTTCTTC,CASSLILRTNEQFF